These 16 T cell receptor beta chains originate from one sample sequenced in a study of CD8+ T cells in alopecia areata. Once RNA had been extracted, it was reverse transcribed into cDNA to act as the sequencing template. Method: immunoSEQ multiplex PCR; TCRdb's copy keeps in-frame clones and lacks some. The sample yields 65,000 to 100,000 clones, roughly half seen once. Sequencing was done on a sample of NKG2D-high CD8+ T cells sorted from blood. These receptors all stem from a human donor with alopecia areata.

This rearrangement joins TRBV2 to TRBJ1-5, with 10 nucleotides matching TRBD1. The CDR3 length is 15 residues. The germline V gene has CDR1 SNHLY and CDR2 FYNNEI. V trimming: 5 bases; J trimming: 6 bases; junction bases outside the gene matches: 7. This CDR3 reads CASSPGQGYGQPQHF. The CDR3 coding sequence is TGTGCCAGCAGTCCGGGACAGGGGTATGGTCAGCCCCAGCATTTT.

For the CDR3, the DNA is TGTGCCAGCAGCCACGGCTCGGCCATTGCCGGAGAGACCCAGTACTTC. Translation: CASSHGSAIAGETQYF. The genes are TRBV13 and TRBJ2-5; D gene unclear. Germline V gives CDR1 PRHDT, CDR2 FYEKMQ (reference sequence). Trimming cost V 5 bases and J 4 bases, with 20 bases left between them. This CDR3 spans 16 amino acids.

The chain combines TRBV28 with TRBJ2-7; TRBD2 is a possible D gene (6 bases). Deletions cut 4 bases from V and 0 bases from J, with 16 bases between. This CDR3 has 16 amino acids. Germline-derived CDR1 and CDR2 are MDHEN and SYDVKM. In nucleotides, the CDR3 is TGTGCCAGCAGTTCCCCGGGACTCCTGAGCTCCTACGAGCAGTACTTC. Translation gives CASSSPGLLSSYEQYF.

The rearrangement joins TRBV5-4 to TRBJ2-5, with 11 bases aligning to TRBD1. Trimming removed 3 bases from V and 4 bases from J; junction bases left unmatched: 5. CDR3 size: 15 residues. CDR1 is SGHNT and CDR2 is YYREEE in the germline V gene (reference sequence). The CDR3 DNA reads TGTGCCAGCAGCTCCGGGACAGGGGGGCCAGAGACCCAGTACTTC. Amino acid sequence: CASSSGTGGPETQYF.

This clone was picked up one time. This chain uses TRBV27 with TRBJ1-2; 7 bases are shared with TRBD1. This CDR3 has 13 amino acids. V shed 5 bases, J shed 4 bases, and the junction held 4 bases outside the gene matches. CDR1 MNHEY and CDR2 SMNVEV come from the germline V gene (reference sequence). The CDR3 protein is CASSLRGGYGYTF. CDR3 sequence (DNA): TGTGCCAGCAGTCTCAGGGGGGGCTATGGCTACACCTTC.

This rearrangement joins TRBV27 to TRBJ2-2, with D tentatively TRBD2 (6 bases). Trimming left V 1 base short and J 0 bases short, with 9 bases between. The germline CDR1 and CDR2 sequences are MNHEY and SMNVEV (reference sequence). This CDR3 is built from 16 residues. The CDR3 DNA follows: TGTGCCAGCAGTTTATTGGAGGGCGCGAACACCGGGGAGCTGTTTTTT. It codes for CASSLLEGANTGELFF.

This chain joins TRBV2 and TRBJ2-5; no reliable D call. Germline CDR1 and CDR2: SNHLY and FYNNEI. V was trimmed by 10 bases and J by 1 base, leaving 1 base between them. CDR3 length: 9 amino acids. The DNA for the CDR3 is TGTGCCACCCAAGAGACCCAGTACTTC. This gives the protein CATQETQYF.

The chain combines TRBV28 with TRBJ2-5, with 7 bases lining up with TRBD2. The end of the DNA fits TRBJ2-7 better, so the J call may be wrong. This CDR3 spans 15 amino acids. Germline loops: CDR1 MDHEN, CDR2 SYDVKM. The CDR3 protein is CASSSRGRGAYEQYF. In DNA, the CDR3 is TGTGCCAGCAGTAGCCGGGGCCGGGGGGCCTACGAGCAGTACTTC.

As DNA, the CDR3 is TGTGCCACCAGCTCGACGAGCTACGAGCAGTACTTC. It codes for CATSSTSYEQYF. V gene TRBV15 combines with J gene TRBJ2-7; no clear D. The CDR3 contains 12 residues. Germline V gene data show CDR1 as LNHNV and CDR2 as YYDKDF (reference sequence). The V and J ends lost 5 bases and 3 bases respectively, with 8 bases between them.

The chain recombines TRBV7-3 with TRBJ2-5; D possibly uses TRBD1 or TRBD2 (5 bases each). CDR3 size: 15 residues. The germline V gene has CDR1 SGHTA and CDR2 FQGTGA. V was cut by 3 bases and J by 1 base, with 12 bases left in between. As DNA, the CDR3 is TGTGCCAGCAGCTTCCCCCGGGACGGCCAAGAGACCCAGTACTTC. This translates into CASSFPRDGQETQYF.

This clone was found a few times. V and J are TRBV29-1 and TRBJ2-3, with 7 positions matching TRBD1. The CDR3 totals 15 residues. Trimming cost V 6 bases and J 2 bases; bases outside gene matches: 11. Germline-derived CDR1 and CDR2 are SQVTM and ANQGSEA. The CDR3 DNA is TGCAGCGTCGACCCCGGGACAGATGACACAGATACGCAGTATTTT. Translation gives CSVDPGTDDTDTQYF.

The chain carries TRBV9 and TRBJ2-1; 12 bases are a match to TRBD2. The ends lost 4 bases at V and 12 bases at J; junction bases unmatched: 8. The germline V gene has CDR1 SGDLS and CDR2 YYNGEE. The CDR3 runs to 14 residues. DNA for the CDR3: TGTGCCAGCAGCCCTGGACTAGCGGGGCTCGGGCAGTTCTTC. Translation gives CASSPGLAGLGQFF.

This clone was picked up a small number of times. CDR3 DNA sequence: TGTGCCAGCAGCTTAGCCGAACGACCGCAGTTCTTC. Translation gives CASSLAERPQFF. The chain employs TRBV7-2 and TRBJ2-1; no clear D gene. Germline CDR1 is SGHTA and CDR2 is FQGNSA. V was trimmed by 0 bases and J by 12 bases, leaving 9 bases between them. The CDR3 is 12 residues long.

There are a few counts of this clone. The V call is TRBV19, the J call TRBJ2-1; 7 nucleotides agree with TRBD2. Germline trimming cut 3 bases from V and 3 bases from J; bases unmatched to any gene: 5. CDR1 LNHDA and CDR2 SQIVND come from the germline V gene (reference sequence). This CDR3 contains 15 residues. The CDR3 reads CASSMSLAVYNEQFF. CDR3 nucleotides: TGTGCCAGTAGTATGAGTCTAGCGGTCTACAATGAGCAGTTCTTC.

The chain carries TRBV4-3 and TRBJ2-5; 7 positions match TRBD2. CDR1 and CDR2 from the germline V gene are LGHNA and YSLEER. The CDR3 totals 18 residues. The J segment lost 5 bases and the V segment lost 1 base, leaving 16 bases of the junction unmatched. The CDR3 spells CASSQVGSGPYQRETQYF. Here the CDR3 DNA reads TGCGCCAGCAGCCAAGTGGGTAGCGGGCCGTACCAGCGGGAGACCCAGTACTTC.

This clone came up a few times. The chain combines TRBV19 with TRBJ1-5; D ambiguous. Trimming pared 9 bases from V and 6 bases from J, leaving 21 bases between. Germline V gene sequence: CDR1 LNHDA, CDR2 SQIVND (reference sequence). The length of the CDR3 is 15 residues. CDR3 in amino acids: CASGEAHRDTQPQHF. The CDR3 region has the DNA TGTGCCAGCGGGGAGGCCCACCGAGATACTCAGCCCCAGCATTTT.